The TCR beta chain under discussion was sequenced for a study of T-cell memory formation after mild COVID-19. Whole-study context: TCR clusters were mostly confined to one donor each.

Study-wide findings and caveats: Pre-infection memory already had some responding clones, implying cross-reactive memory joined. Later expanders leaned CD4+, whereas clones that contracted between day 15 and 85 were balanced CD4/CD8.

TCR alpha and TCR beta cDNA libraries carrying sample barcodes and UMIs were produced by 5'RACE using constant-segment primers. Via MiXCR, TCRdb re-called the 5' RACE reads, giving one row per CDR3 protein. Among around 200,000 distinct CDR3 sequences, about a fifth were seen once, and the ten largest hold approximately 4%. As regards this clonotype: Its antigen is still unknown.

Trimming pared 2 bases from V and 3 bases from J, leaving 13 bases between. This CDR3 is built from 15 residues. The germline gives CDR1 MNHEY, CDR2 SVGEGT. This receptor was obtained from a young man who had mild COVID-19 (a few samples of this study predate the infection). Cell type and time point are not known. The chain recombines TRBV6-2 or TRBV6-3 with TRBJ1-2; D unresolved. The source material was PBMCs or a T cell subset sorted from them (not recorded which). CDR3: CASSYQGKLDYGYTF. Here the CDR3 DNA reads TGTGCCAGCAGTTACCAAGGGAAACTCGACTATGGCTACACCTTC.